The 27 T cell receptor beta chains below were found in one sample sequenced in a study of CD8+ T cells in alopecia areata. Extraction of RNA preceded its reverse transcription into cDNA, which served as the sequencing template. Here immunoSEQ multiplex PCR was the method, and the copy in TCRdb shows in-frame clones only, minus some. Of fewer than 90,000 clones in the sample, roughly 47% were seen once. Material for sequencing was NKG2D-high CD8+ T cells sorted from blood. The receptors were sampled from a human donor with alopecia areata.

The CDR3 bases are TGCGCCAGCAGCCAAGGGGCCAGGGAGTTGCATGGCTACACCTTC. As protein: CASSQGARELHGYTF. This chain uses TRBV4-1 with TRBJ1-2, with D possibly being TRBD1 (5 bases). CDR3 length equals 15 residues. The germline V and J ends were trimmed by 1 base and 6 bases, with 15 bases remaining between them. The germline CDR1 and CDR2 sequences are MGHRA and YSYEKL.

The chain carries TRBV7-9 and TRBJ2-1; D is perhaps TRBD2 (5 bases). CDR1 and CDR2 from the germline V gene are SEHNR and FQNEAQ (reference sequence). This CDR3 contains 12 residues. Trimming shortened V by 7 bases and J by 7 bases, and 11 bases separated the two germline ends. The CDR3 loop is CASISGFNEQFF. The CDR3 DNA is TGTGCCAGCATCTCGGGGTTTAATGAGCAGTTCTTC. Full variable domain (outside the CDR3, taken from reference TRBV7-9 and TRBJ2-1): DTGVSQNPRHKITKRGQNVTFRCDPISEHNRLYWYRQTLGQGPEFLTYFQNEAQLEKSRLLSDRFSAERPKGSFSTLEIQRTEQGDSAMYLCASISGFNEQFFGPGTRLTVL.

The chain combines TRBV2 with TRBJ2-5; D not certain. The germline V gene encodes CDR1 SNHLY and CDR2 FYNNEI. Trimming pared 2 bases from V and 14 bases from J, leaving 12 bases between. This CDR3 comprises 11 residues. The CDR3 DNA sequence: TGTGCCAGCAGTGAAACCGCGTGTGGCTACTTC. Its protein product is CASSETACGYF.

The gene calls are TRBV29-1 and TRBJ2-3; tentatively, D is TRBD2 (6 bases). Germline V CDR1 and CDR2: SQVTM, ANQGSEA. This CDR3 contains 15 residues. Between the trimmed V and J ends, which lost 8 bases and 0 bases, there was a span of 18 bases. CDR3 loop: CSLHLAGWSTDTQYF. CDR3 DNA sequence: TGCAGCCTACACTTGGCGGGGTGGAGCACAGATACGCAGTATTTT.

This chain connects TRBV11-3 to TRBJ2-7; the D gene is possibly TRBD1 (6 bases). Germline CDR1 SGHNT, CDR2 YENEEA. V dropped 2 bases and J dropped 3 bases, with 11 bases sitting between them. The CDR3 totals 14 residues. DNA for the CDR3: TGTGCCAGCAGCTTATGGGGACACAGCTACGAGCAGTACTTC. Its translation: CASSLWGHSYEQYF.

The V call is TRBV28, the J call TRBJ2-7; D possibly corresponds to TRBD1 (5 bases). V gave up 7 bases and J gave up 2 bases, with 18 bases separating them. The CDR3 is made up of 15 amino acids. Per germline, CDR1 MDHEN and CDR2 SYDVKM. CDR3 nucleotides: TGTGCCAGCACCGTCCAAGCAGGGTATCCCTACGAGCAGTACTTC. Translated: CASTVQAGYPYEQYF.

The genes are TRBV7-9 and TRBJ2-2; a possible D gene is TRBD1 (5 bases). Germline V lookup: CDR1 SEHNR, CDR2 FQNEAQ (reference sequence). The CDR3 spans 15 residues. V shed 7 bases and J shed 3 bases, with 15 bases lying between them. DNA of the CDR3: TGTGCCAGCACCCCCTCTGGGGCGTACACCGGGGAGCTGTTTTTT. Its protein product is CASTPSGAYTGELFF.

This clone has more than one count but fewer than ten. This chain links TRBV29-1 with TRBJ2-5; 9 positions agree with TRBD1. This CDR3 region has 13 residues. Trimming cost V 7 bases and J 6 bases; bases outside gene matches: 9. Germline CDR1 SQVTM, CDR2 ANQGSEA. The CDR3 region is CSGWGQGPQTQYF. The CDR3 DNA reads TGCAGCGGATGGGGACAGGGCCCCCAGACCCAGTACTTC.

Only a few counts were recorded for this clone. The rearrangement links TRBV20-1 to TRBJ2-3, with no clear D. The V gene lost 6 bases and the J gene lost 9 bases, with 13 bases spanning the gap. CDR1 DFQATT and CDR2 SNEGSKA come from the germline V gene (reference sequence). CDR3 length equals 11 residues. CDR3 sequence reads: CSAYPMETQYF. The CDR3 DNA is TGCAGTGCCTATCCGATGGAGACGCAGTATTTT.

There are a few counts of this clone. The V gene is TRBV28, the J gene TRBJ1-2; tentatively, D is TRBD1 (6 bases). The V end lost 5 bases, the J end lost 4 bases, and 11 bases lay between the germline ends. The CDR3 consists of 13 residues. Germline V gene lookup returns CDR1 MDHEN and CDR2 SYDVKM. The CDR3 DNA is TGTGCCAGCAGTCCCAGGGGCCTCTATGGCTACACCTTC. Encoded protein: CASSPRGLYGYTF.

The sample holds one count of this clone. The rearrangement uses TRBV27 and TRBJ2-1, with TRBD2 matching 14 bases. Looked up from germline, CDR1 is MNHEY and CDR2 is SMNVEV (reference sequence). This CDR3 is built from 13 residues. Trimming at V came to 8 bases and at J to 8 bases, leaving 2 bases not matched to a gene. In DNA, the CDR3 is TGTGCCAGCGGGACTAGCGGGAGTGATGAGCAGTTCTTC. It encodes CASGTSGSDEQFF.

In its sample, this clone was seen a few times. The chain's CDR3 is CAISESRSDQPQHF. DNA of the CDR3: TGTGCCATCAGTGAGTCCCGCAGTGACCAGCCCCAGCATTTT. V gene TRBV10-3 combines with J gene TRBJ1-5; D unclear. Trimming shortened V by 0 bases and J by 7 bases, and 10 bases separated the two germline ends. The germline gives CDR1 ENHRY, CDR2 SYGVKD. This CDR3 region has 14 residues.

This chain joins TRBV14 and TRBJ2-7; D possibly matches TRBD1 or TRBD2 (5 bases each). V lost 4 bases and J 2 bases, leaving 6 bases between the germline ends. This CDR3 has 12 residues. Germline CDR1 and CDR2: SGHDN and FVKESK. This CDR3 is CASSPGPYEQYF. The CDR3 DNA follows: TGTGCCAGCAGCCCGGGACCCTACGAGCAGTACTTC.

The CDR3 DNA reads as TGCAGCGTTGAAGGCGGGAACTCCTACGAGCAGTACTTC. This sequence encodes CSVEGGNSYEQYF. J is TRBJ2-7 and V is TRBV29-1, with D possibly matching TRBD2 (6 bases). This CDR3 spans 13 amino acids. V was shortened by 1 base and J by 0 bases, with 7 bases between the two germline ends. Germline CDR1 is SQVTM and CDR2 is ANQGSEA.

The chain has TRBV27 and TRBJ2-7, with 7 bases lining up with TRBD2. The CDR3 spans 13 residues. J gave up 5 bases and V 8 bases, and 9 bases lay outside the gene matches. Per germline, CDR1 MNHEY and CDR2 SMNVEV (reference sequence). The CDR3 DNA is TGTGCCAGCTCGGGGGAGGGCCTCGACGAGCAGTACTTC. Protein sequence: CASSGEGLDEQYF.

The V call is TRBV5-1, the J call TRBJ2-1; 7 bases fit TRBD1. Germline CDR1 and CDR2: SGHRS and YFSETQ. Trimming took 0 bases from V and 4 from J; bases not matched to a gene: 4. The CDR3 totals 15 residues. Here the CDR3 reads CASSLEGAEYNEQFF. The CDR3 DNA sequence: TGCGCCAGCAGCTTGGAGGGGGCGGAGTACAATGAGCAGTTCTTC.

The J gene is TRBJ2-7, the V gene TRBV30; D might be TRBD1 (6 bases). V lost 3 bases to trimming and J lost 0 bases, with 15 bases between them. The CDR3 covers 15 residues. Germline V gene lookup returns CDR1 GTSNPN and CDR2 SVGIG (reference sequence). CDR3 coding DNA: TGTGCCTGGAGGTATGAGACAGGAGACTCCTACGAGCAGTACTTC. Amino acids: CAWRYETGDSYEQYF.

This rearrangement joins TRBV4-1 to TRBJ2-7, with D maybe TRBD2 (5 bases). Germline V gives CDR1 MGHRA, CDR2 YSYEKL. There are 15 residues in the CDR3. V lost 2 bases to trimming and J lost 7 bases, with 18 bases between them. CDR3 protein: CASSQRRSGSEEQYF. The CDR3 coding sequence is TGCGCCAGCAGCCAACGTAGGTCGGGGTCTGAGGAGCAGTACTTC.

This chain links TRBV9 with TRBJ2-7, with D perhaps TRBD1 (6 bases). This CDR3 is built from 14 residues. V was pared by 4 bases and J by 3 bases, with 14 bases between. Germline V gene sequence: CDR1 SGDLS, CDR2 YYNGEE. Here the CDR3 DNA reads TGTGCCAGCAGCCCGGCCCTACAGGGCTACGAGCAGTACTTC. Amino acids: CASSPALQGYEQYF.

This clone was counted between two and nine times. The rearrangement joins TRBV2 to TRBJ2-7; no clear D gene. Trimming cost V 7 bases and J 6 bases, with 7 bases left between them. The CDR3 is 10 amino acids. CDR1 and CDR2 (germline): SNHLY, FYNNEI. The CDR3 here is CASNGFEQYF. CDR3 DNA sequence: TGTGCCAGCAATGGTTTCGAGCAGTACTTC.

V is TRBV23-1 and J is TRBJ2-7; 8 bases fit TRBD1. TRBV23-1 is labeled an ORF, and its function is uncertain. The CDR3 length is 12 residues. The trim removed 2 bases at V and 12 bases at J, leaving 6 bases unmatched. DNA of the CDR3: TGCGCCAGCAGTCAAACAAGGGACAGGCCGTACTTC. Translating gives CASSQTRDRPYF.

This clone was detected only a few times. This chain links TRBV28 with TRBJ2-5; a weak D match, TRBD2 (6 bases). The germline V and J ends were trimmed by 7 bases and 3 bases, with 12 bases remaining between them. Germline V gene lookup returns CDR1 MDHEN and CDR2 SYDVKM. The CDR3 spans 13 residues. This chain's CDR3 is CASTRRGKETQYF. The CDR3 coding sequence is TGTGCCAGCACCCGGCGCGGGAAAGAGACCCAGTACTTC.

The sample holds a few counts of this clone. CDR3 amino acids: CARTQYEQFF. The CDR3 DNA sequence: TGTGCCAGAACCCAGTATGAGCAGTTCTTC. This sequence joins TRBV2 and TRBJ2-1, with D unresolved. The germline V gene encodes CDR1 SNHLY and CDR2 FYNNEI. V lost 9 bases, J lost 8 bases, and 8 bases lay in between. The CDR3 is 10 residues long.

This clone was detected only a few times. The chain employs TRBV9 and TRBJ2-2; no definite D call. There are 13 residues in the CDR3. V gave up 0 bases and J gave up 4 bases, with 4 bases separating them. CDR1 and CDR2 (germline): SGDLS, YYNGEE. The DNA for the CDR3 is TGTGCCAGCAGCGTAGCTTCCACCGGGGAGCTGTTTTTT. Translation gives CASSVASTGELFF.

This clone showed up just a few times. The chain combines TRBV28 with TRBJ2-1, with 7 nucleotides matching TRBD2. The germline gives CDR1 MDHEN, CDR2 SYDVKM. Trimming removed 6 bases from V and 2 bases from J; junction bases left unmatched: 4. The CDR3 runs to 14 residues. CDR3 sequence (DNA): TGTGCCAGCAGCGCTAGCGGACCCTACAATGAGCAGTTCTTC. Its translation: CASSASGPYNEQFF.

In this sample, this clone turned up a few times. The chain recombines TRBV28 with TRBJ2-5; D is undetermined. Between the trimmed V and J ends, which lost 3 bases and 7 bases, there was a span of 12 bases. There are 13 residues in the CDR3. The germline V gene encodes CDR1 MDHEN and CDR2 SYDVKM. DNA for the CDR3: TGTGCCAGCAGTTTTGGGGAAGTGGCGACCCAGTACTTC. It yields the protein CASSFGEVATQYF.

J is TRBJ2-3 and V is TRBV29-1, with a weak D call TRBD2 (5 bases). With 1 base removed from V and 3 bases from J, the gap between germline ends came to 11 bases. Germline V gene lookup returns CDR1 SQVTM and CDR2 ANQGSEA. The CDR3 sequence is 14 residues long. In nucleotides, the CDR3 is TGCAGCGTTGAAGTGTGGGAGCGTACAGATACGCAGTATTTT. Its translation is CSVEVWERTDTQYF.